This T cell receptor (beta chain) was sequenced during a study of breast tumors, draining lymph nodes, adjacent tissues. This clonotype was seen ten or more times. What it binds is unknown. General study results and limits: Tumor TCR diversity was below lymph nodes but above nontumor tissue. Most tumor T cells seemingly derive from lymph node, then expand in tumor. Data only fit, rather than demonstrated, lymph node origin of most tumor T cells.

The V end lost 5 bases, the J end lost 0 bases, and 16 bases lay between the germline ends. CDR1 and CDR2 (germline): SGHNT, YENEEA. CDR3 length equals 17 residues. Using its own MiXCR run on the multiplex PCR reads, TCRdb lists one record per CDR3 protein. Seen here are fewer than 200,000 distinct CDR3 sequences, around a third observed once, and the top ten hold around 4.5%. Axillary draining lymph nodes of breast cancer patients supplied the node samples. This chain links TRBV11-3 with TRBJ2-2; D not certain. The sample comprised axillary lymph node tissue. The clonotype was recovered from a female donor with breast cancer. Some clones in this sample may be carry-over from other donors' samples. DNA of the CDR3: TGTGCCAGCAGCCCTGCATTGAGGCAGACGAACACCGGGGAGCTGTTTTTT. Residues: CASSPALRQTNTGELFF.